This T cell receptor beta chain was recovered during a study of shared clonotypes between healthy human individuals. Across the study: Participating donors consisted of a couple of women and a few men aged 18 to 49. General observations from the study: Generation probabilities were higher for clonotypes shared across all four sorted-subset donors than for unshared ones.

On this clone itself: Its antigen is still unknown.

The CDR3 sequence is 15 residues long. Trimming removed 5 bases from V and 5 bases from J, with 19 bases in between. CDR1 is SEHNR, CDR2 FQNEAQ, per germline (reference sequence). This table comes from immunoSEQ multiplex PCR, and its TCRdb copy is limited to in-frame clones, with some not included. The sample includes approximately 320,000 clones, roughly 91% of them seen just once. The study enrolled healthy HIV-negative adults without recent acute infections or vaccinations as donors. CD45RO+ cells and CCR7-negative CD45RA+ TemRA cells were combined as CD8 memory. The material sequenced was memory CD8+ T cells sorted from blood. Subset of the sample: CD45RO+ cells pooled with CCR7-negative TemRA cells. The source is a man aged 18 to 35 in good health. The chain couples TRBV7-9 to TRBJ2-7, with no clear D. The CDR3 loop reads CASSEPRLIDDEQYF. CDR3 nucleotides: TGTGCCAGCAGCGAACCGCGGTTGATAGATGACGAGCAGTACTTC.